The 26 T cell receptor beta chains presented below share a single source sample, sequenced in a study of blood T cell repertoires in COVID-19. TCRdb's table, derived via immunoSEQ multiplex PCR, lists solely in-frame clones and lacks some. The sample holds under 200,000 clones, less than 85% seen once. Material: PBMCs or T cells enriched from blood (not recorded which). These receptor sequences come from a middle-aged man who had recovered from COVID-19.

About this clone: The sample has other DNA sequences that encode this CDR3 too. The chain combines TRBV10-3 with TRBJ2-2; 8 bases map to TRBD1. There are 15 residues in the CDR3. The V and J ends lost 4 bases and 4 bases, in that order; junction bases with no gene match: 5. Germline CDR1 and CDR2: ENHRY and SYGVKD. The CDR3 DNA is TGTGCCATCAGTGCTGGACAGGGCGGCACCGGGGAGCTGTTTTTT. This translates into CAISAGQGGTGELFF.

This chain connects TRBV9 to TRBJ2-3; possible D gene TRBD1, 5 bases. The V end was cut by 0 bases, the J end by 1 base, with 9 bases between. Germline V gene sequence: CDR1 SGDLS, CDR2 YYNGEE. The CDR3 contains 15 residues. CDR3 bases: TGTGCCAGCAGCGTAGGTGGGGCCCGCACAGATACGCAGTATTTT. Translated, it gives CASSVGGARTDTQYF.

The chain employs TRBV11-2 and TRBJ1-3; TRBD1 might be the D (5 bases). The CDR3 is 18 amino acids. CDR1 and CDR2 from the germline V gene are SGHAT and FQNNGV. V gave up 5 bases and J gave up 0 bases, with 20 bases separating them. CDR3 DNA: TGTGCCAGCAGCGCTCCTCTGGGGGGGGTATTCTCTGGAAACACCATATATTTT. Its protein is CASSAPLGGVFSGNTIYF.

This clone was detected once. The chain is built from TRBV7-6 and TRBJ2-5, with D unclear. CDR1 is SGHVS, CDR2 FNYEAQ, per germline. The CDR3 contains 13 residues. Trimming removed 4 bases from V and 1 base from J, with 7 bases in between. The CDR3 reads CASSSCSQETQYF. The CDR3 DNA follows: TGTGCCAGCAGCTCCTGCAGCCAAGAGACCCAGTACTTC.

This rearrangement joins TRBV16 to TRBJ1-3; 7 bases map to TRBD1. Germline V lookup: CDR1 KGHSY, CDR2 FQNENV. The V gene end was trimmed by 0 bases and the J gene end by 2 bases; junction bases not matched to a gene: 1. The CDR3 extends over 15 amino acids. The CDR3 bases are TGTGCCAGCAGCCAATCGGGGACAGCTGGAAACACCATATATTTT. Protein sequence: CASSQSGTAGNTIYF.

This clone was counted once. The J gene is TRBJ1-4, the V gene TRBV3-1 (or the pseudogene TRBV3-2); TRBD1 might be the D (6 bases). Per germline, CDR1 LGHDT and CDR2 YNNKEL (reference sequence). This CDR3 comprises 17 residues. Trimming removed 3 bases at V and 2 bases at J, with 16 bases between. The CDR3 DNA follows: TGTGCCAGCAGCCAGGGGGGGCGTTTGGTCACTAATGAAAAACTGTTTTTT. Translated: CASSQGGRLVTNEKLFF.

CDR3 sequence (DNA): TGTGCCAGCAGCGCCAGACAGGGAACAGATGAAAAACTGTTTTTT. It encodes CASSARQGTDEKLFF. The chain is built from TRBV7-9 and TRBJ1-4; 7 bases align to TRBD1. The CDR3 extends over 15 amino acids. With 5 bases clipped from V and 6 bases from J, the junction kept 9 bases outside the gene matches. Germline loops: CDR1 SEHNR, CDR2 FQNEAQ (reference sequence).

This clone has only a few counts. V and J are TRBV7-6 and TRBJ2-1; the D gene is possibly TRBD1 (6 bases). The germline V gene encodes CDR1 SGHVS and CDR2 FNYEAQ. This CDR3 comprises 15 residues. Trimming removed 1 base at V and 5 bases at J, with 12 bases between. CDR3 protein: CASSLGGRANNEQFF. For the CDR3, the DNA is TGTGCCAGCAGCTTAGGGGGGCGGGCAAACAATGAGCAGTTCTTC.

In its sample, this clone was seen once. The V call is TRBV28, the J call TRBJ2-2; 8 positions match TRBD2. The CDR3 runs to 15 residues. In germline, CDR1 is MDHEN, CDR2 SYDVKM. V gave up 11 bases and J gave up 1 base; unmatched junction bases: 9. This CDR3 reads CAASRLAGNTGELFF. DNA for the CDR3: TGTGCCGCCTCCCGGCTAGCGGGGAACACCGGGGAGCTGTTTTTT.

This sequence joins TRBV9 and TRBJ2-3; D possibly corresponds to TRBD2 (7 bases). The V gene's germline CDR1 is SGDLS and CDR2 YYNGEE. Trimming took 4 bases from V and 4 from J, leaving 19 bases between them. There are 16 residues in the CDR3. CDR3: CASSPQLTGGADTQYF. CDR3 nucleotides: TGTGCCAGCAGCCCCCAACTGACGGGGGGCGCAGATACGCAGTATTTT. The whole variable domain, remainder taken from reference TRBV9 and TRBJ2-3, is DSGVTQTPKHLITATGQRVTLRCSPRSGDLSVYWYQQSLDQGLQFLIQYYNGEERAKGNILERFSAQQFPDLHSELNLSSLELGDSALYFCASSPQLTGGADTQYFGPGTRLTVL.

V and J are TRBV3-1 (or the pseudogene TRBV3-2) and TRBJ1-1; D is possibly TRBD1 (6 bases). The germline V gene encodes CDR1 LGHDT and CDR2 YNNKEL (reference sequence). V lost 1 base to trimming and J lost 11 bases, with 17 bases between them. The CDR3 loop spans 14 amino acids. CDR3 residues: CASSQAPRGAGAFF. In DNA form, the CDR3 reads TGTGCCAGCAGCCAAGCCCCGCGGGGGGCAGGGGCTTTCTTT.

The rearrangement joins TRBV3-1 (or the pseudogene TRBV3-2) to TRBJ2-3; TRBD1 matches 7 bases. With 4 bases clipped from V and 1 base from J, the junction kept 11 bases outside the gene matches. This CDR3 comprises 17 residues. Looked up from germline, CDR1 is LGHDT and CDR2 is YNNKEL (reference sequence). CDR3 amino acids: CASSPISVGGGTDTQYF. The CDR3 DNA reads TGTGCCAGCAGCCCCATCTCCGTAGGGGGCGGCACAGATACGCAGTATTTT.

This clone was picked up a small number of times. The chain combines TRBV14 with TRBJ2-3; D perhaps matches TRBD1 (6 bases). Germline values: CDR1 SGHDN, CDR2 FVKESK. This CDR3 has 17 residues. Trimming pared 4 bases from V and 5 bases from J, leaving 22 bases between. The CDR3 spells CASSRGYAGVGRDTQYF. The CDR3 DNA is TGTGCCAGCAGCCGAGGTTACGCAGGGGTCGGAAGAGATACGCAGTATTTT. Combining the CDR3 with reference TRBV14 and TRBJ2-3 gives the whole variable domain EAGVTQFPSHSVIEKGQTVTLRCDPISGHDNLYWYRRVMGKEIKFLLHFVKESKQDESGMPNNRFLAERTGGTYSTLKVQPAELEDSGVYFCASSRGYAGVGRDTQYFGPGTRLTVL.

This clone appeared a single time. This chain joins TRBV9 and TRBJ2-2; no reliable D call. In germline, CDR1 is SGDLS, CDR2 YYNGEE. The CDR3 sequence is 13 residues long. V lost 4 bases and J 6 bases, leaving 10 bases between the germline ends. CDR3 protein: CASSRSNSGELFF. The CDR3 coding sequence is TGTGCCAGCAGCCGTAGCAATTCCGGGGAGCTGTTTTTT.

In DNA form, the CDR3 reads TGTGCCAGCAGTCACAGGAGATCCTACGAGCAGTACTTC. It specifies CASSHRRSYEQYF. The chain links TRBV27 to TRBJ2-7, with D perhaps TRBD1 (5 bases). The germline CDR1 and CDR2 sequences are MNHEY and SMNVEV (reference sequence). V was clipped by 5 bases and J by 1 base, with 9 bases between them. CDR3 length: 13 amino acids.

The chain combines TRBV5-1 with TRBJ1-1; TRBD1 is a possible D gene (6 bases). Germline CDR1 is SGHRS and CDR2 is YFSETQ. V lost 4 bases and J lost 5, with 24 bases in between. CDR3 size: 17 residues. The CDR3 DNA reads as TGCGCCAGCAGCCCTCGGGGGCAGGGGAGCGGGGGAACTGAAGCTTTCTTT. Its translation: CASSPRGQGSGGTEAFF.

The V gene is TRBV9, the J gene TRBJ2-3; D is perhaps TRBD1 (5 bases). Germline values: CDR1 SGDLS, CDR2 YYNGEE. The V and J ends lost 0 bases and 2 bases respectively, with 7 bases between them. The length of the CDR3 is 14 residues. CDR3 amino acids: CASSVGGFTDTQYF. The CDR3 nucleotides read TGTGCCAGCAGCGTAGGGGGCTTCACAGATACGCAGTATTTT.

The chain employs TRBV7-9 and TRBJ1-2, with D possibly being TRBD1 (6 bases). The germline V and J ends were trimmed by 3 bases and 4 bases, with 12 bases remaining between them. The CDR3 is made up of 14 amino acids. Germline V gives CDR1 SEHNR, CDR2 FQNEAQ (reference sequence). CDR3 nucleotide sequence: TGTGCCAGCAGCTTTCTGGGGACACCCTATGGCTACACCTTC. Its protein product is CASSFLGTPYGYTF.

V and J are TRBV11-2 and TRBJ2-2, with D maybe TRBD2 (6 bases). Germline assignment: CDR1 SGHAT and CDR2 FQNNGV. The V end was cut by 0 bases, the J end by 6 bases, with 17 bases between. The CDR3 loop spans 17 amino acids. The CDR3: CASSLDPGGSMAGELFF. CDR3 coding DNA: TGTGCCAGCAGCTTAGATCCTGGGGGGTCGATGGCCGGGGAGCTGTTTTTT.

V usage is TRBV2 and J usage is TRBJ2-1; a possible D gene is TRBD1 (6 bases). V lost 7 bases, J lost 7 bases, and 20 bases lay in between. Germline V gene data show CDR1 as SNHLY and CDR2 as FYNNEI. This CDR3 spans 15 amino acids. The CDR3 nucleotides are TGTGCCAGCACCCCAAAGGATGGGGGCCATAATGAGCAGTTCTTC. This codes for CASTPKDGGHNEQFF.

The V call is TRBV6-2 or TRBV6-3, the J call TRBJ1-5, with 10 bases that match TRBD1. The CDR3 runs 15 residues. Trimming at V came to 6 bases and at J to 6 bases, leaving 8 bases not matched to a gene. Germline values: CDR1 MNHEY, CDR2 SVGEGT. CDR3: CASRPRQGAFQPQHF. In nucleotides, the CDR3 is TGTGCCAGCAGACCTCGACAGGGGGCTTTTCAGCCCCAGCATTTT.

This chain uses TRBV11-2 with TRBJ1-3; TRBD1 matches 7 bases. The J segment lost 7 bases and the V segment lost 5 bases, leaving 8 bases of the junction unmatched. There are 14 residues in the CDR3. Germline assignment: CDR1 SGHAT and CDR2 FQNNGV. DNA of the CDR3: TGTGCCAGCAGCGTCGACAGGGATAGGAACACCATATATTTT. Protein product: CASSVDRDRNTIYF. The variable domain in full, with the rest retrieved from reference TRBV11-2 and TRBJ1-3, is EAGVAQSPRYKIIEKRQSVAFWCNPISGHATLYWYQQILGQGPKLLIQFQNNGVVDDSQLPKDRFSAERLKGVDSTLKIQPAKLEDSAVYLCASSVDRDRNTIYFGEGSWLTVV.

V is TRBV15 and J is TRBJ2-1, with TRBD2 matching 8 bases. Germline CDR1 and CDR2: LNHNV and YYDKDF (reference sequence). V dropped 7 bases and J dropped 0; count of bases not matched to a gene: 5. This CDR3 is built from 15 residues. In DNA, the CDR3 is TGTGCCACCAACGTAGCGGGGAGCTCCTACAATGAGCAGTTCTTC. Amino acids: CATNVAGSSYNEQFF.

The chain is built from TRBV7-2 and TRBJ1-5; the D gene is possibly TRBD1 (5 bases). Trimming cost V 1 base and J 4 bases, with 11 bases left between them. Germline CDR1 is SGHTA and CDR2 is FQGNSA. The CDR3 contains 15 residues. For the CDR3, the DNA is TGTGCCAGCAGCTTAGTAACGGCAGGGAATCAGCCCCAGCATTTT. Amino acid sequence: CASSLVTAGNQPQHF.

The chain joins TRBV18 to TRBJ1-1; unclear D gene. Between the trimmed V and J ends, which lost 6 bases and 0 bases, there was a span of 14 bases. Per the germline V gene, CDR1 is KGHSH and CDR2 is LQKENI. The CDR3 has 15 amino acids. In nucleotides, the CDR3 is TGTGCCAGCTCCCCGTCGGTACAGATGAACACTGAAGCTTTCTTT. Encoded protein: CASSPSVQMNTEAFF.

The chain is built from TRBV6-1 and TRBJ1-3, with TRBD1 identical over 10 bases. V trimming: 2 bases; J trimming: 4 bases; junction bases outside the gene matches: 11. The V gene's germline CDR1 is MNHNS and CDR2 SASEGT. CDR3 length: 18 amino acids. Here the CDR3 DNA reads TGTGCCAGCAGTGAATTGGGACAGGGGACCTTTTTGGGAAACACCATATATTTT. It encodes CASSELGQGTFLGNTIYF.